Below, 22 T cell receptor beta chains from the same sample are listed, as sequenced in a study of T cells expressing NK-cell markers. One entry per CDR3 protein, without DNA, is what TCRdb gives after re-calling the 5' RACE reads. The table counts under 500,000 distinct CDR3 sequences; under 7.5% lies in the top ten. The sequenced material came from blood T cells: a sorted CD56 or NKG2C T cell subset, CD4+ or CD8+ T cells, or bulk PBMC T cells (not recorded which). The source of these receptors is a woman between 18 and 70 years old in good health.

This chain connects TRBV24-1 to TRBJ2-1; TCRdb gives TRBD2 as the D gene, but with no DNA this cannot be confirmed. CDR1 and CDR2 (germline): KGHDR, SFDVKD. The CDR3 sequence is 18 residues long. CDR3 amino acids: CATSDPGRTSGNPNEQFF.

The CDR3 loop is CSARTRITGELFF. V is TRBV20-1 and J is TRBJ2-2. Germline V gene lookup returns CDR1 DFQATT and CDR2 SNEGSKA (reference sequence). The CDR3 is 13 residues long.

The rearrangement joins TRBV12-3 or TRBV12-4 to TRBJ2-3; TCRdb selects TRBD1, and the lack of DNA leaves this call unchecked. The CDR3 has 20 amino acids. This CDR3 is CASSFRTGRPGSEDTDTQYF.

V and J are TRBV28 and TRBJ1-5; TCRdb's D gene call, TRBD1, goes unchecked for lack of DNA. This CDR3 has 18 residues. Germline loops: CDR1 MDHEN, CDR2 SYDVKM. CDR3 protein: CASSFGSGGVYSNQPQHF.

The rearrangement links TRBV11-2 to TRBJ1-5; TCRdb's D gene call, TRBD1, goes unchecked for lack of DNA. Germline V gene sequence: CDR1 SGHAT, CDR2 FQNNGV. There are 17 residues in the CDR3. This CDR3 is CASSLDSGFYSNQPQHF.

The gene calls are TRBV20-1 and TRBJ2-2; TCRdb's D call, TRBD2, is unchecked because there is no DNA. This CDR3 contains 17 residues. CDR1 DFQATT and CDR2 SNEGSKA come from the germline V gene (reference sequence). This chain's CDR3 is CSARGKPSGSGTGELFF.

This chain joins TRBV15 and TRBJ2-7; TCRdb's D call of TRBD1 is untestable without DNA. The germline V gene encodes CDR1 LNHNV and CDR2 YYDKDF (reference sequence). The CDR3 has 14 amino acids. CDR3 loop: CATRAGGSSYEQYF. Variable domain in full (rest from reference TRBV15 and TRBJ2-7): DAMVIQNPRYQVTQFGKPVTLSCSQTLNHNVMYWYQQKSSQAPKLLFHYYDKDFNNEADTPDNFQSRRPNTSFCFLDIRSPGLGDTAMYLCATRAGGSSYEQYFGPGTRLTVT.

The V and J genes are TRBV10-3 and TRBJ2-3; no DNA is available, so the TRBD1 call from TCRdb remains unchecked. CDR1 and CDR2 from the germline V gene are ENHRY and SYGVKD. The CDR3 spans 16 residues. The CDR3 sequence: CAISEQGTASTDTQYF.

The gene calls are TRBV4-2 and TRBJ2-1; TCRdb names TRBD1, which stays unverified in the absence of DNA. Per the germline V gene, CDR1 is LGHNA and CDR2 is YNFKEQ. The CDR3 has 17 amino acids. CDR3 in amino acids: CASSQERGQGAGNEQFF.

J is TRBJ2-2 and V is TRBV7-2; the D gene TCRdb calls, TRBD2, cannot be checked with no DNA. There are 15 residues in the CDR3. Looked up from germline, CDR1 is SGHTA and CDR2 is FQGNSA. CDR3 sequence: CASSLASLAAGELFF.

The genes are TRBV12-3 or TRBV12-4 and TRBJ2-7; TCRdb indicates TRBD1, and absent DNA this call remains unverified. The CDR3 is 12 residues long. CDR3: CASSSRQYEQYF.

The genes are TRBV7-2 and TRBJ2-2; TCRdb selects TRBD1, and the lack of DNA leaves this call unchecked. The CDR3 spans 16 residues. Germline values: CDR1 SGHTA, CDR2 FQGNSA. CDR3 residues: CASRKRDRGDTGELFF.

The chain uses TRBV6-5 and TRBJ1-6. The length of the CDR3 is 17 residues. Germline lookup yields CDR1 MNHEY and CDR2 SVGAGI. CDR3 loop: CASSYSGVRSYNSPLHF.

CDR3 amino acids: CASSLLTSGVYEQYF. This chain uses TRBV5-4 with TRBJ2-7; checking the TCRdb D call of TRBD2 is not possible without DNA. In germline, CDR1 is SGHNT, CDR2 YYREEE (reference sequence). The CDR3 spans 15 residues.

The chain combines TRBV20-1 with TRBJ2-1; absent DNA, TCRdb's TRBD2 call cannot be checked. The CDR3 runs 15 residues. Germline V gives CDR1 DFQATT, CDR2 SNEGSKA (reference sequence). CDR3 sequence: CSALWGLAGSDEQFF.

J is TRBJ2-2 and V is TRBV11-3; the TRBD2 assignment by TCRdb is unverifiable without DNA. The CDR3 length is 17 residues. Germline assignment: CDR1 SGHNT and CDR2 YENEEA. This chain's CDR3 is CASSSSRTSRDTGELFF.

V usage is TRBV5-6 and J usage is TRBJ2-1; the D gene TCRdb calls, TRBD2, cannot be checked with no DNA. CDR3 length: 16 residues. Germline assignment: CDR1 SGHDT and CDR2 YYEEEE. The CDR3: CASSLGALAGGREQFF.

This chain links TRBV5-1 with TRBJ1-5; the D call from TCRdb, TRBD1, cannot be confirmed without DNA. In germline, CDR1 is SGHRS, CDR2 YFSETQ. The CDR3 contains 15 residues. The CDR3 loop reads CASSLGDRDGQPQHF.

The genes are TRBV6-5 and TRBJ2-4; the D gene TCRdb calls, TRBD1, cannot be checked with no DNA. The CDR3 totals 18 residues. Germline CDR1 is MNHEY and CDR2 is SVGAGI. CDR3 loop: CASSYRDRIGLAKNIQYF.

The chain combines TRBV7-9 with TRBJ2-1; lacking DNA, the TRBD2 call made by TCRdb goes unchecked. In germline, CDR1 is SEHNR, CDR2 FQNEAQ (reference sequence). CDR3 size: 16 residues. Here the CDR3 reads CASSQTSGNSYNEQFF. Looking up the rest from reference TRBV7-9 and TRBJ2-1 gives the full variable domain: DTGVSQNPRHKITKRGQNVTFRCDPISEHNRLYWYRQTLGQGPEFLTYFQNEAQLEKSRLLSDRFSAERPKGSFSTLEIQRTEQGDSAMYLCASSQTSGNSYNEQFFGPGTRLTVL.

The J gene is TRBJ2-5, the V gene TRBV10-3; TCRdb picks TRBD1, but there is no DNA to check that call. The germline V gene encodes CDR1 ENHRY and CDR2 SYGVKD. CDR3 length: 14 residues. The CDR3 loop reads CAISEFGGGETQYF.

The chain couples TRBV4-3 to TRBJ2-3; as DNA is missing, the TRBD1 call by TCRdb cannot be tested. Germline CDR1 reads LGHNA; CDR2 reads YSLEER. The CDR3 is 15 amino acids. The CDR3 here is CASSQAPGPADTQYF.